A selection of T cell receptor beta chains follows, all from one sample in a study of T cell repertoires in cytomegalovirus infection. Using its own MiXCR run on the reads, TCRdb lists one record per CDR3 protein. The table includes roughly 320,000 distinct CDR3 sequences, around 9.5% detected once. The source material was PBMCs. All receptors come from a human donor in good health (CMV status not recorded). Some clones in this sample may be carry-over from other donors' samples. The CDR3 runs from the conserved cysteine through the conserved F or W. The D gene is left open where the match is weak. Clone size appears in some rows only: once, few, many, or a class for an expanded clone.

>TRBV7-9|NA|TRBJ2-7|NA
CASSLYPDPRRSYEQYF
TGTGCCAGCAGCTTATACCCGGACCCTAGGAGGTCCTACGAGCAGTACTTC
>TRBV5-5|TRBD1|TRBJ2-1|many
CASSAGTGPDREQFF
TGTGCCAGCAGCGCCGGGACAGGGCCTGACCGTGAGCAGTTCTTC
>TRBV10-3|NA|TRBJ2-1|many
CAISETQGNNEQFF
TGTGCCATCAGTGAGACCCAGGGAAACAATGAGCAGTTCTTC
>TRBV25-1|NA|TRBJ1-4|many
CASSEGGAGEKLFF
TGTGCCAGCAGTGAAGGGGGGGCTGGGGAAAAACTGTTTTTT
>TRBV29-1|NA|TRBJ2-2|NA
CSVAGRGEGTGELFF
TGCAGCGTCGCCGGGCGGGGAGAGGGCACCGGGGAGCTGTTTTTT
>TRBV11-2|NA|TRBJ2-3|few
CASSLDGIGTDTQYF
TGTGCCAGCAGCTTAGACGGGATCGGCACAGATACGCAGTATTTT
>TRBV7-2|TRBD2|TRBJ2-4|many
CASSLESGRSKNIQYF
TGTGCCAGCAGCTTAGAATCCGGGAGGTCCAAAAACATTCAGTACTTC
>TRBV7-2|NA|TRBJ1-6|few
CASSLRRGNNSPLHF
TGTGCCAGCAGCTTAAGGAGGGGGAATAATTCACCCCTCCACTTT
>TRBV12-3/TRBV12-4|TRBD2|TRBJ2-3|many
CASSSGLAGSADTQYF
TGTGCCAGCAGTTCCGGACTAGCGGGAAGTGCGGATACGCAGTATTTT
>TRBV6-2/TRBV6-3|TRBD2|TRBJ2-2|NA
CASSSSGLAGNTGELFF
TGTGCCAGCAGTTCCTCGGGACTAGCGGGGAACACCGGGGAGCTGTTTTTT
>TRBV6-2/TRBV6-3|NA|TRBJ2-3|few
CASSYSPGARPDTQYF
TGTGCCAGCAGTTACTCGCCGGGGGCGAGGCCAGATACGCAGTATTTT
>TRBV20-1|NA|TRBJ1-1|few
CSARGVGMNTEAFF
TGCAGTGCTAGAGGAGTAGGGATGAACACTGAAGCTTTCTTT
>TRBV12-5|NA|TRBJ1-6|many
CASGLVHQLIDSPLHF
TGTGCTAGTGGTTTGGTACACCAGCTTATTGATTCACCCCTCCACTTT
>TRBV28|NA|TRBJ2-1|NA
CASSSTREQFF
TGTGCCAGCAGTTCCACCAGGGAGCAGTTCTTC
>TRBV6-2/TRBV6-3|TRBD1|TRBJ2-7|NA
CASSSLWTGYYEQYF
TGTGCCAGCAGTTCCCTCTGGACAGGATACTACGAGCAGTACTTC
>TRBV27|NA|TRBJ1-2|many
CASPQPRDYGYTF
TGTGCCAGCCCCCAGCCCCGGGACTATGGCTACACCTTC
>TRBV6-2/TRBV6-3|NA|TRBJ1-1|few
CASSYSPSVNTEAFF
TGTGCCAGCAGTTACTCGCCCAGCGTGAACACTGAAGCTTTCTTT
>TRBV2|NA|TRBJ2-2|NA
CAGRSGGVTGELFF
TGTGCCGGGCGTAGTGGCGGGGTCACCGGGGAGCTGTTTTTT
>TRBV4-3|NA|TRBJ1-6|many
CASSQVGDANSPLHF
TGCGCCAGCAGCCAAGTTGGCGACGCAAATTCACCCCTCCACTTT
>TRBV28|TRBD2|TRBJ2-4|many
CASRRTSGSYIQYF
TGTGCCAGCAGAAGGACTAGCGGGAGTTACATTCAGTACTTC
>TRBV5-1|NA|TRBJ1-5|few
CASSFTGQLNQPQHF
TGCGCCAGCAGCTTTACTGGGCAGTTAAATCAGCCCCAGCATTTT
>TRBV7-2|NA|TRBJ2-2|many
CASSLGPQNTGELFF
TGTGCCAGCAGCCTAGGTCCACAGAACACCGGGGAGCTGTTTTTT
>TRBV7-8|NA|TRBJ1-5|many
CASSFGRGMSNQPQHF
TGTGCCAGCAGCTTTGGGAGGGGGATGAGCAATCAGCCCCAGCATTTT
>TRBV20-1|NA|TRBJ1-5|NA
CSARPGGKPQHF
TGCAGTGCTAGACCAGGAGGAAAGCCCCAGCATTTT
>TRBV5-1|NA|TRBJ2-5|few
CASSFIPGETQYF
TGCGCCAGCAGCTTCATCCCAGGGGAGACCCAGTACTTC
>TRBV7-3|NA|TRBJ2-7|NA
CASSHGTVPYEQYF
TGTGCCAGCAGCCACGGGACGGTCCCTTACGAGCAGTACTTC
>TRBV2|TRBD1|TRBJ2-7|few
CASSEEPGQITYEQYF
TGTGCCAGCAGTGAAGAGCCGGGACAGATAACCTACGAGCAGTACTTC
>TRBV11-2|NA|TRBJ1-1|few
CASRRLTENRAFF
TGTGCCAGCAGACGACTGACAGAAAATCGTGCTTTCTTT
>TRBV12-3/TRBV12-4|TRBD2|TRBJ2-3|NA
CASRASGSTDTQYF
TGTGCCAGCAGGGCTAGCGGGAGTACAGATACGCAGTATTTT
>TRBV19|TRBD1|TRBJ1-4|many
CASSIRGQGNEKLFF
TGTGCCAGTAGTATCCGGGGACAGGGGAATGAAAAACTGTTTTTT
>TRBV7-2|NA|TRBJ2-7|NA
CASSLEGLGEQYF
TGTGCCAGCAGCTTAGAAGGCCTGGGGGAGCAGTACTTC
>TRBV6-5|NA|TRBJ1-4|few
CASSYSGGNEKLFF
TGTGCCAGCAGTTACTCCGGTGGGAATGAAAAACTGTTTTTT
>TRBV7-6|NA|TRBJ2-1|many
CASSLETGSVNNEQFF
TGTGCCAGCAGCTTAGAAACAGGGAGTGTGAACAATGAGCAGTTCTTC
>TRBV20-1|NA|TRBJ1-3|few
CSAAPVGSGNTIYF
TGCAGTGCTGCCCCGGTCGGCTCTGGAAACACCATATATTTT
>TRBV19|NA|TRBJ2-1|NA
CASSTPTGNSYNEQFF
TGTGCCAGTTCCACCCCTACGGGAAATTCCTACAATGAGCAGTTCTTC
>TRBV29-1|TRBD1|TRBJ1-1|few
CSVEDRMDTEAFF
TGCAGCGTTGAGGACAGGATGGACACTGAAGCTTTCTTT
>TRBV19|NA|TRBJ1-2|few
CASRDRGYTF
TGTGCCAGTAGGGACCGAGGCTACACCTTC
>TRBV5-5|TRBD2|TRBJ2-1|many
CASSSRLANYNEQFF
TGTGCCAGCAGCTCGAGACTAGCGAACTACAATGAGCAGTTCTTC
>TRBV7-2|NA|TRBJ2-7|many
CASSAPGPPPYYEQYF
TGTGCCAGCAGCGCCCCAGGACCCCCTCCATACTACGAGCAGTACTTC
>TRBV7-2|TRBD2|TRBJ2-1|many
CASSSPAAGGNNEQFF
TGTGCCAGCAGCTCCCCGGCAGCGGGAGGGAACAATGAGCAGTTCTTC
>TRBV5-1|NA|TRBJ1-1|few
CASSTGTNTEAFF
TGCGCCAGCAGCACCGGGACGAACACTGAAGCTTTCTTT
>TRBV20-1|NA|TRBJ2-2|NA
CSARPNTGELFF
TGCAGTGCTCGACCGAACACCGGGGAGCTGTTTTTT